Listed below are T cell receptor beta chains from one sample, sequenced in a study of vaccination and CD4 T cells after COVID-19. TCRdb analysed the PCR reads with MiXCR anew, one entry per CDR3 protein. The profile covers some 10,000 distinct CDR3 sequences, with 34% appearing a single time and 20% taken by the ten largest. What these receptors recognize is not known. The sample consisted of CD4+ T cells from blood, cultured in vitro. These receptors came from a human donor in good health. Both conserved end residues are part of each CDR3. The order of the fields is V gene, J gene, clone size, D gene, CDR3 protein, CDR3 DNA. A D gene is named only where the DNA matches it firmly. A row's size may be missing; if present it is once, few, many or a size class.

v_call: TRBV28; j_call: TRBJ1-2; clone_size: few; d_call: -; cdr3_aa: CASSLVSGLNYGYTF; cdr3_nt: TGTGCCAGCAGTTTGGTATCGGGGTTGAACTATGGCTACACCTTC
v_call: TRBV27; j_call: TRBJ2-2; clone_size: -; d_call: TRBD2; cdr3_aa: CASRPGLAINTGELFF; cdr3_nt: TGTGCCAGCAGGCCGGGACTAGCGATTAACACCGGGGAGCTGTTTTTT
v_call: TRBV20-1; j_call: TRBJ2-1; clone_size: few; d_call: -; cdr3_aa: CSARARDEQFF; cdr3_nt: TGCAGTGCTAGGGCAAGGGATGAGCAGTTCTTC
v_call: TRBV6-5; j_call: TRBJ1-3; clone_size: few; d_call: -; cdr3_aa: CASSYRAGKTLSSGNTIYF; cdr3_nt: TGTGCCAGCAGTTACAGGGCAGGGAAGACCTTAAGCTCTGGAAACACCATATATTTT
v_call: TRBV30; j_call: TRBJ1-2; clone_size: -; d_call: -; cdr3_aa: CAWSMTRDDYGYTF; cdr3_nt: TGTGCCTGGAGTATGACTCGAGATGACTATGGCTACACCTTC
v_call: TRBV28; j_call: TRBJ1-5; clone_size: few; d_call: TRBD1; cdr3_aa: CASRNRGFVRQPQHF; cdr3_nt: TGTGCCAGCAGAAACAGGGGTTTCGTTCGGCAGCCCCAGCATTTT
v_call: TRBV4-3; j_call: TRBJ2-7; clone_size: -; d_call: TRBD2; cdr3_aa: CASSHTSGVSSYEQYF; cdr3_nt: TGCGCCAGCAGCCATACTAGCGGGGTCAGCTCCTACGAGCAGTACTTC
v_call: TRBV2; j_call: TRBJ2-7; clone_size: few; d_call: -; cdr3_aa: CASSDYSYEQYF; cdr3_nt: TGTGCCAGCAGTGATTATTCCTACGAGCAGTACTTC
v_call: TRBV11-3; j_call: TRBJ2-2; clone_size: -; d_call: -; cdr3_aa: CASSLGTTTGELFF; cdr3_nt: TGTGCCAGCAGCTTAGGGACTACCACCGGGGAGCTGTTTTTT
v_call: TRBV12-3/TRBV12-4; j_call: TRBJ1-6; clone_size: -; d_call: -; cdr3_aa: CASSLLDSARNSPLHF; cdr3_nt: TGTGCCAGCAGTTTATTGGACAGTGCAAGGAATTCACCCCTCCACTTT
v_call: TRBV7-2; j_call: TRBJ1-5; clone_size: -; d_call: -; cdr3_aa: CASSPGRMEDQPQHF; cdr3_nt: TGTGCCAGCAGTCCGGGACGAATGGAGGATCAGCCCCAGCATTTT
v_call: TRBV14; j_call: TRBJ2-1; clone_size: few; d_call: -; cdr3_aa: CASSQDRGNEQFF; cdr3_nt: TGTGCCAGCAGCCAAGATAGGGGGAATGAGCAGTTCTTC
v_call: TRBV27; j_call: TRBJ1-3; clone_size: once; d_call: TRBD1; cdr3_aa: CASGGDSSGNTIYF; cdr3_nt: TGTGCCAGCGGAGGGGACAGCTCTGGAAACACCATATATTTT
v_call: TRBV6-1; j_call: TRBJ1-1; clone_size: few; d_call: -; cdr3_aa: CASSENLRGLTGGNTEAFF; cdr3_nt: TGTGCCAGCAGTGAGAACCTACGGGGACTCACCGGCGGTAACACTGAAGCTTTCTTT
v_call: TRBV27; j_call: TRBJ2-1; clone_size: few; d_call: TRBD2; cdr3_aa: CASSTRTSGSYNEQFF; cdr3_nt: TGTGCCAGCAGTACACGGACTAGCGGTTCCTACAATGAGCAGTTCTTC
v_call: TRBV6-2/TRBV6-3; j_call: TRBJ1-2; clone_size: few; d_call: -; cdr3_aa: CASSQTQDGYTF; cdr3_nt: TGTGCCAGCAGCCAAACCCAGGACGGCTACACCTTC
v_call: TRBV7-9; j_call: TRBJ1-1; clone_size: -; d_call: -; cdr3_aa: CASISFNGAGEAFF; cdr3_nt: TGTGCCAGCATCTCATTCAATGGAGCGGGTGAAGCTTTCTTT
v_call: TRBV7-3; j_call: TRBJ2-2; clone_size: few; d_call: -; cdr3_aa: CASSLMVTGELFF; cdr3_nt: TGTGCCAGCAGCTTAATGGTCACCGGGGAGCTGTTTTTT
v_call: TRBV9; j_call: TRBJ2-1; clone_size: -; d_call: -; cdr3_aa: CASSVSDQSEQFF; cdr3_nt: TGTGCCAGCAGCGTATCCGATCAGTCTGAGCAGTTCTTC
v_call: TRBV7-6; j_call: TRBJ2-1; clone_size: -; d_call: TRBD1; cdr3_aa: CASSPITGGLYNEQFF; cdr3_nt: TGTGCCAGCAGCCCGATAACAGGGGGACTCTACAATGAGCAGTTCTTC
v_call: TRBV12-3/TRBV12-4; j_call: TRBJ1-2; clone_size: few; d_call: TRBD1; cdr3_aa: CASSLPTGGVYGYTF; cdr3_nt: TGTGCCAGCAGTTTACCGACAGGGGGAGTCTATGGCTACACCTTC
v_call: TRBV7-2; j_call: TRBJ1-2; clone_size: few; d_call: -; cdr3_aa: CASSLVGVGGYTF; cdr3_nt: TGTGCCAGCAGCTTAGTAGGGGTCGGGGGCTACACCTTC
v_call: TRBV6-1; j_call: TRBJ1-3; clone_size: few; d_call: -; cdr3_aa: CASGQSNSGNTIYF; cdr3_nt: TGTGCCAGCGGACAATCGAACTCTGGAAACACCATATATTTT
v_call: TRBV20-1; j_call: TRBJ2-1; clone_size: few; d_call: TRBD2; cdr3_aa: CSARVTSGVYNEQFF; cdr3_nt: TGCAGTGCTAGAGTGACTAGCGGGGTCTACAATGAGCAGTTCTTC
v_call: TRBV6-1; j_call: TRBJ2-3; clone_size: few; d_call: TRBD2; cdr3_aa: CASKTGTSETDTQYF; cdr3_nt: TGTGCCAGCAAGACCGGGACTAGCGAGACAGATACGCAGTATTTT
v_call: TRBV28; j_call: TRBJ2-3; clone_size: -; d_call: -; cdr3_aa: CASSLYGLEADTQYF; cdr3_nt: TGTGCCAGCAGTTTATACGGGTTAGAGGCAGATACGCAGTATTTT
v_call: TRBV29-1; j_call: TRBJ2-3; clone_size: -; d_call: -; cdr3_aa: CSVDEGTDTQYF; cdr3_nt: TGCAGCGTTGACGAAGGGACAGATACGCAGTATTTT
v_call: TRBV7-2; j_call: TRBJ2-5; clone_size: few; d_call: TRBD2; cdr3_aa: CASSLSLAGGPRAETQYF; cdr3_nt: TGTGCCAGCAGCTTAAGTCTAGCGGGAGGGCCGAGGGCGGAGACCCAGTACTTC
v_call: TRBV4-1; j_call: TRBJ1-2; clone_size: few; d_call: -; cdr3_aa: CASSRLGRGDYGYTF; cdr3_nt: TGCGCCAGCAGCCGCCTAGGCAGGGGAGACTATGGCTACACCTTC
v_call: TRBV7-3; j_call: TRBJ2-3; clone_size: few; d_call: TRBD2; cdr3_aa: CASSFIPGLAGGADTQYF; cdr3_nt: TGTGCCAGCAGCTTTATCCCGGGACTAGCGGGAGGGGCAGATACGCAGTATTTT
v_call: TRBV18; j_call: TRBJ1-5; clone_size: few; d_call: -; cdr3_aa: CASSPRPGKTYSNQPQHF; cdr3_nt: TGTGCCAGCTCACCACGTCCAGGGAAGACCTATAGCAATCAGCCCCAGCATTTT
v_call: TRBV28; j_call: TRBJ2-7; clone_size: -; d_call: TRBD1; cdr3_aa: CASSGGQAHEQYF; cdr3_nt: TGTGCCAGCAGCGGCGGACAGGCGCACGAGCAGTACTTC
v_call: TRBV28; j_call: TRBJ2-2; clone_size: -; d_call: TRBD2; cdr3_aa: CASRASGTGELFF; cdr3_nt: TGTGCCAGCAGGGCTAGCGGGACCGGGGAGCTGTTTTTT